The source of this T cell receptor (beta chain) is a study of PD-1 blockade in classical Hodgkin lymphoma. Sequenced by immunoSEQ multiplex PCR; TCRdb stores in-frame clones only, minus some. Altogether approximately 90,000 clones are present, about 90% being singletons, with the ten largest covering about 2.7%. Relapses following autologous stem cell transplantation were seen in all patients, with brentuximab vedotin exposure varying. The receptor comes from a human donor with classical Hodgkin lymphoma. The specimen was peripheral blood mononuclear cells (PBMCs), collected before the second cycle of nivolumab.

In DNA form, the CDR3 reads TGCGCCAGCAGCTTGACACTAGCCGCTACCTACAATGAGCAGTTCTTC. It encodes CASSLTLAATYNEQFF. The chain combines TRBV5-1 with TRBJ2-1, with D perhaps matching TRBD2 (6 bases). CDR1 is SGHRS and CDR2 is YFSETQ in the germline V gene. V was trimmed by 1 base and J by 2 bases, leaving 13 bases between them. This CDR3 is built from 16 residues.